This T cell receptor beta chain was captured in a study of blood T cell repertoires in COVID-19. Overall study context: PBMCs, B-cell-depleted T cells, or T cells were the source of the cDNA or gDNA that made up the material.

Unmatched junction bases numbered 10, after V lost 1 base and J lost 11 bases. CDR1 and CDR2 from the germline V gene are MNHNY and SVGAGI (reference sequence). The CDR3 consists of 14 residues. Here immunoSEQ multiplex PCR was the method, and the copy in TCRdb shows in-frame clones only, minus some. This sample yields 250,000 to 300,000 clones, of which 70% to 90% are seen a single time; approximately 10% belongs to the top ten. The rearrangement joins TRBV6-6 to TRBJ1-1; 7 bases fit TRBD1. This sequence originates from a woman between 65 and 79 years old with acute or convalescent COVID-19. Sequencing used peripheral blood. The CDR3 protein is CASSYLLQGIEAFF. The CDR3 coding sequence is TGTGCCAGCAGTTACTTATTACAGGGGATTGAGGCTTTCTTT.